Each of the 29 T cell receptor beta chains below was sequenced from the same sample in a study of T cells in Graves' hyperthyroidism and ophthalmopathy (dated by TCRdb to about 2019). The library was made by multiplex PCR. This sample was sequenced with an Illumina HiSeq 2000. Amplification of TCR beta CDR3 regions was carried out from RNA transcripts. For the first round of RT-PCR on the TCR CDR3, the HTBI primer set was used together with the Qiagen OneStep RT-PCR kit. The public reads were reprocessed in TCRdb via fastp at Q25 and MiXCR, keeping in-frame beta chains. Each record represents a unique CDR3 protein, reported with the most common genes and DNA among its rows. Here the sample has under 800,000 distinct CDR3 sequences; 12% to 15% occur a single time. The ten largest clones capture roughly a tenth of the sample. The sample was blood. The source is a woman under 30 with Graves' hyperthyroidism.

This chain links TRBV6-2 or TRBV6-3 with TRBJ2-1, with 12 nucleotides matching TRBD2. The trim removed 2 bases at V and 0 bases at J, leaving 5 bases unmatched. Germline lookup yields CDR1 MNHEY and CDR2 SVGEGT. The length of the CDR3 is 18 residues. CDR3 amino acids: CASSYPSGRAFSYNEQFF. In nucleotides, the CDR3 is TGTGCCAGCAGTTACCCTAGCGGGAGGGCCTTCTCCTACAATGAGCAGTTCTTC.

This clonotype was found a few times. The chain is built from TRBV27 and TRBJ2-7; weak D call: TRBD2 (5 bases). Trimming stripped 11 bases from V and 1 base from J, with 15 bases between. CDR1 is MNHEY and CDR2 is SMNVEV in the germline V gene (reference sequence). This CDR3 has 13 amino acids. For the CDR3, the DNA is TGTGCCGCCGCCGGGGTGAATTCCTACGAGCAGTACTTC. This codes for CAAAGVNSYEQYF.

The table lists this clonotype with a few counts. V gene TRBV20-1 combines with J gene TRBJ2-1; tentatively, D is TRBD2 (5 bases). V was pared by 5 bases and J by 10 bases, with 24 bases between. CDR3 size: 15 residues. Germline V gives CDR1 DFQATT, CDR2 SNEGSKA (reference sequence). CDR3 loop: CSAPLMDFLSREQFF. The CDR3 DNA reads as TGCAGTGCTCCGCTGATGGACTTCCTCTCTCGGGAGCAGTTCTTC.

The J gene is TRBJ2-1, the V gene TRBV5-6; 7 bases align to TRBD2. Germline CDR1 and CDR2: SGHDT and YYEEEE. This CDR3 is 14 amino acids long. Unmatched junction bases numbered 6, after V lost 1 base and J lost 8 bases. In nucleotides, the CDR3 is TGTGCCAGCAGCTTGTTCGGGGGGTACCATGAGCAGTTCTTC. Amino acid sequence: CASSLFGGYHEQFF. The complete variable domain, with remaining parts taken from reference TRBV5-6 and TRBJ2-1, reads DAGVTQSPTHLIKTRGQQVTLRCSPKSGHDTVSWYQQALGQGPQFIFQYYEEEERQRGNFPDRFSGHQFPNYSSELNVNALLLGDSALYLCASSLFGGYHEQFFGPGTRLTVL.

This clonotype was counted at least ten times. The rearrangement uses TRBV7-9 and TRBJ2-7; 8 bases line up with TRBD2. Per the germline V gene, CDR1 is SEHNR and CDR2 is FQNEAQ (reference sequence). The CDR3 sequence is 14 residues long. V gave up 8 bases and J gave up 0 bases; unmatched junction bases: 6. The CDR3 reads CASATSGGSYEQYF. In nucleotides, the CDR3 is TGTGCCAGCGCTACTAGCGGAGGCTCCTACGAGCAGTACTTC.

This clonotype was seen at least ten times. The rearrangement uses TRBV11-1 and TRBJ1-1; unclear D gene. CDR3 length equals 15 residues. The ends were cut back, 1 base at V and 5 bases at J, with 14 bases in the middle. Germline V gene lookup returns CDR1 SGHAT and CDR2 FQDESV (reference sequence). The CDR3 spells CASSLGGNLMTEAFF. Written as DNA, the CDR3 is TGTGCCAGCAGCTTAGGAGGTAATCTGATGACTGAAGCTTTCTTT.

The rearrangement uses TRBV6-1 and TRBJ1-1; D not resolved. V was shortened by 2 bases and J by 0 bases, with 19 bases between the two germline ends. Germline-derived CDR1 and CDR2 are MNHNS and SASEGT. This CDR3 is built from 18 residues. In nucleotides, the CDR3 is TGTGCCAGCAGTGAATTCGGACGGTTCGATCTCATGAACACTGAAGCTTTCTTT. It is translated as CASSEFGRFDLMNTEAFF.

The J gene is TRBJ2-5, the V gene TRBV7-9; D is unresolved. Trimming pared 2 bases from V and 2 bases from J, leaving 12 bases between. The CDR3 covers 15 residues. CDR1 is SEHNR and CDR2 is FQNEAQ in the germline V gene (reference sequence). The CDR3 DNA sequence: TGTGCCAGCAGCTTATTCGGCAGTAGTCAAGAGACCCAGTACTTC. It codes for CASSLFGSSQETQYF.

This clonotype was seen ten or more times. This CDR3 is CASSPRWGLGHSYNEQFF. The CDR3 DNA sequence: TGTGCCAGCAGCCCTCGCTGGGGTCTGGGACATTCCTACAATGAGCAGTTCTTC. This chain connects TRBV3-1 to TRBJ2-1; TRBD1 is a possible D gene (6 bases). Trimming stripped 4 bases from V and 1 base from J, with 20 bases between. This CDR3 comprises 18 residues. CDR1 LGHDT and CDR2 YNNKEL come from the germline V gene (reference sequence).

At least ten counts were recorded for this clonotype. This rearrangement joins TRBV28 to TRBJ2-7, with 12 bases lining up with TRBD1. The junction had 11 bases not matched to a gene; V was cut back by 4 bases and J by 4 bases. CDR1 and CDR2 (germline): MDHEN, SYDVKM. CDR3 length: 17 amino acids. The CDR3 protein is CASSSYSWGQGAYEQYF. The DNA for the CDR3 is TGTGCCAGCAGTTCGTATTCGTGGGGACAGGGGGCTTACGAGCAGTACTTC. The full variable domain, in which reference TRBV28 and TRBJ2-7 provide the parts outside the CDR3, is DVKVTQSSRYLVKRTGEKVFLECVQDMDHENMFWYRQDPGLGLRLIYFSYDVKMKEKGDIPEGYSVSREKKERFSLILESASTNQTSMYLCASSSYSWGQGAYEQYFGPGTRLTVT.

The rearrangement joins TRBV28 to TRBJ1-2; D is undetermined. Germline V CDR1 and CDR2: MDHEN, SYDVKM. The CDR3 spans 11 residues. The V gene lost 8 bases and the J gene lost 7 bases, with 11 bases spanning the gap. The CDR3 region has the DNA TGTGCCAGCTCACTTGGTATTGGCTACACCTTC. Protein sequence: CASSLGIGYTF.

This clonotype was found many times. This chain links TRBV7-2 with TRBJ2-1; tentatively, D is TRBD2 (5 bases). V lost 0 bases to trimming and J lost 4 bases, with 10 bases between them. Germline-derived CDR1 and CDR2 are SGHTA and FQGNSA. The length of the CDR3 is 15 residues. In nucleotides, the CDR3 is TGTGCCAGCAGCTTAGCGGCTAGCCAATACAATGAGCAGTTCTTC. Residues: CASSLAASQYNEQFF.

This clonotype occurred many times. The rearrangement joins TRBV20-1 to TRBJ2-3, with D hard to call. There are 12 residues in the CDR3. Trimming took 4 bases from V and 0 from J, leaving 5 bases between them. The germline V gene encodes CDR1 DFQATT and CDR2 SNEGSKA (reference sequence). The CDR3: CSAKASTDTQYF. In nucleotides, the CDR3 is TGCAGTGCTAAGGCTAGCACAGATACGCAGTATTTT.

The chain combines TRBV29-1 with TRBJ1-1, with D unresolved. Per germline, CDR1 SQVTM and CDR2 ANQGSEA. The CDR3 has 14 residues. CDR3 nucleotides: TGCAGTACAACTCTCGGACGGTCGAACACTGAAGCTTTCTTT. The encoded protein is CSTTLGRSNTEAFF.

In its sample, this clonotype was seen many times. The chain employs TRBV5-6 and TRBJ2-1; D is uncertain. CDR1 SGHDT and CDR2 YYEEEE come from the germline V gene. Trimming removed 2 bases at V and 9 bases at J, with 12 bases between. This CDR3 has 13 amino acids. The CDR3 loop is CASSFTPQAEQFF. CDR3 sequence (DNA): TGTGCCAGCAGCTTTACACCCCAAGCTGAGCAGTTCTTC.

The chain has TRBV28 and TRBJ2-2; 7 nucleotides align to TRBD1. V dropped 7 bases and J dropped 5; count of bases not matched to a gene: 13. Per the germline V gene, CDR1 is MDHEN and CDR2 is SYDVKM. The CDR3 is 16 residues long. The CDR3 bases are TGTGCCAGCAAGACACCAGGGGGTATCGGAACCGGGGAGCTGTTTTTT. The encoded protein is CASKTPGGIGTGELFF.

This sequence joins TRBV10-1 and TRBJ2-1; TRBD2 aligns across 12 bases. The trim removed 8 bases at V and 13 bases at J, leaving 21 bases unmatched. CDR1 WNHNN and CDR2 SYGVQD come from the germline V gene (reference sequence). The CDR3 runs 17 residues. The CDR3 loop is CASGPSLGTSGPGDQFF. The CDR3 DNA is TGCGCCAGCGGCCCTTCCCTAGGGACTAGCGGGCCAGGGGACCAGTTCTTC.

This clonotype was found many times. This chain connects TRBV6-2 or TRBV6-3 to TRBJ2-4, with D perhaps TRBD2 (6 bases). The CDR3 is 17 residues long. V was cut by 0 bases and J by 9 bases, with 21 bases left in between. Germline CDR1 and CDR2: MNHEY and SVGEGT. CDR3 sequence (DNA): TGTGCCAGCAGTTACTCGACGTCGGGTACGGCCGGGGGCATTCAGTACTTC. Translating gives CASSYSTSGTAGGIQYF.

The table lists this clonotype with a few counts. The chain has TRBV24-1 and TRBJ2-1, with TRBD2 matching over 10 bases. The CDR3 sequence is 16 residues long. The germline V gene has CDR1 KGHDR and CDR2 SFDVKD. V lost 1 base, J lost 6 bases, and 5 bases stayed unmatched. The CDR3 DNA follows: TGTGCCACCAGTGATTTTGGTAGCGGGAGGTTCAATGAGCAGTTCTTC. Translated: CATSDFGSGRFNEQFF.

The chain links TRBV10-3 to TRBJ2-1; TRBD2 aligns across 9 bases. V lost 4 bases, J lost 1 base, and 11 bases stayed unmatched. Looked up from germline, CDR1 is ENHRY and CDR2 is SYGVKD. The CDR3 spans 18 residues. The CDR3, as DNA: TGTGCCATCAGTGCGGAAGCGGGAGGAGGGGGATCCTACAATGAGCAGTTCTTC. It codes for CAISAEAGGGGSYNEQFF.

This clonotype occurred a few times. The genes are TRBV6-1 and TRBJ1-4; weak D call: TRBD1 (6 bases). The CDR3 sequence is 15 residues long. Germline V gene data show CDR1 as MNHNS and CDR2 as SASEGT. The ends were cut back, 6 bases at V and 7 bases at J, with 18 bases in the middle. In DNA form, the CDR3 reads TGTGCCAGCAGCGCCGACAGGCATGGAGTTGAAAAACTGTTTTTT. It codes for CASSADRHGVEKLFF.

This clonotype came up a few times. The chain is built from TRBV7-8 and TRBJ1-6; D is unclear. Looked up from germline, CDR1 is SGHVS and CDR2 is FQNEAQ. The CDR3 loop spans 13 amino acids. Trimming took off 5 bases at V and 6 bases at J, with 8 bases between the two ends. This CDR3 is CASSAGRNSPLHF. CDR3 in DNA: TGTGCCAGCAGCGCGGGTCGTAATTCACCCCTCCACTTT.

The chain has TRBV29-1 and TRBJ2-7; perhaps TRBD2 as D (6 bases). The V gene lost 4 bases and the J gene lost 2 bases, with 12 bases spanning the gap. Germline assignment: CDR1 SQVTM and CDR2 ANQGSEA. The CDR3 is made up of 13 amino acids. The CDR3 nucleotides are TGCAGCGTTGGACTAGGACGAGCCTACGAGCAGTACTTC. This codes for CSVGLGRAYEQYF.

The J gene is TRBJ2-7, the V gene TRBV6-6; perhaps TRBD1 as D (7 bases). The CDR3 length is 13 residues. Trimming cost V 1 base and J 7 bases, with 11 bases left between them. CDR1 and CDR2 (germline): MNHNY, SVGAGI (reference sequence). CDR3 in amino acids: CASSYWQGGEQYF. CDR3 bases: TGTGCCAGCAGTTACTGGCAGGGGGGTGAGCAGTACTTC.

This clonotype was detected ten times or more. This chain connects TRBV30 to TRBJ2-5; D may be TRBD2 (5 bases). The V gene lost 2 bases and the J gene lost 9 bases, with 10 bases spanning the gap. The CDR3 runs to 11 residues. Germline CDR1 and CDR2: GTSNPN and SVGIG (reference sequence). CDR3 region: CAWSIPGSQYF. CDR3 nucleotides: TGTGCCTGGAGTATTCCGGGATCCCAGTACTTC.

This clonotype occurred a few times. J is TRBJ2-2 and V is TRBV28, with D possibly being TRBD1 (6 bases). CDR3 length equals 16 residues. V was clipped by 3 bases and J by 2 bases, with 13 bases between them. CDR1 and CDR2 from the germline V gene are MDHEN and SYDVKM. CDR3 nucleotides: TGTGCCAGCAGTTTGGAGGACAGCCTAAACACCGGGGAGCTGTTTTTT. Protein: CASSLEDSLNTGELFF.

This clonotype was detected a few times. The V gene is TRBV6-2 or TRBV6-3, the J gene TRBJ2-7, with 9 bases identical to TRBD1. This CDR3 region has 16 residues. Trimming at V came to 6 bases and at J to 6 bases, leaving 15 bases not matched to a gene. Per germline, CDR1 MNHEY and CDR2 SVGEGT. The CDR3 region is CASRPSGTGSPSEQYF. Here the CDR3 DNA reads TGTGCCAGCAGACCTTCCGGGACAGGGTCGCCCTCCGAGCAGTACTTC.

This clonotype was picked up a small number of times. This chain links TRBV14 with TRBJ2-5; no clear D gene. In germline, CDR1 is SGHDN, CDR2 FVKESK. V was pared by 1 base and J by 9 bases, with 12 bases between. This CDR3 is built from 13 residues. The CDR3 here is CASSQVFPSAQYF. The CDR3, as DNA: TGTGCCAGCAGCCAAGTCTTCCCTTCAGCCCAGTACTTC.

This clonotype was counted many times. The chain joins TRBV3-1 to TRBJ1-1; D perhaps matches TRBD1 (6 bases). The CDR3 runs 15 residues. Trimming stripped 4 bases from V and 1 base from J, with 13 bases between. Germline V gene sequence: CDR1 LGHDT, CDR2 YNNKEL (reference sequence). The CDR3 protein is CASSRVQGGNTEAFF. The CDR3 nucleotides are TGTGCCAGCAGCCGAGTACAGGGAGGGAACACTGAAGCTTTCTTT.